This passage covers 18 T cell receptor beta chains from one sample sequenced in a study of blood T cell repertoires in COVID-19. Profiled with immunoSEQ multiplex PCR; TCRdb holds only in-frame clones, not every one. The sample gives 120,000 or so clones, 81% of which show up once; roughly 15% is in the top ten. Sequenced input: peripheral blood. These receptors came from a man aged 25 to 40 with COVID-19, enrolled during active disease.

This rearrangement joins TRBV6-5 to TRBJ2-1, with 12 bases that match TRBD1. The CDR3 consists of 14 residues. V lost 5 bases and J lost 8; bases outside the gene matches: 4. CDR1 and CDR2 (germline): MNHEY, SVGAGI. CDR3 in DNA: TGTGCCAGCAGTAGGGACAGGGGGCGTGATGAGCAGTTCTTC. Protein sequence: CASSRDRGRDEQFF.

CDR3 DNA sequence: TGCGCCAGCACCCAAGGGACAGGCCAAGAGACCCAGTACTTC. Translated, it gives CASTQGTGQETQYF. This sequence joins TRBV5-1 and TRBJ2-5; 8 positions agree with TRBD1. V was pared by 6 bases and J by 1 base, with 5 bases of the junction left unmatched. The germline V gene encodes CDR1 SGHRS and CDR2 YFSETQ. The CDR3 is 14 residues long.

J is TRBJ2-7 and V is TRBV27; TRBD2 agrees at 9 bases. V was clipped by 6 bases and J by 7 bases; unmatched bases: 10. The germline V gene encodes CDR1 MNHEY and CDR2 SMNVEV (reference sequence). The CDR3 sequence is 14 residues long. CDR3 coding DNA: TGTGCCAGCAGCCAAGGCTGGGCGGGAGGGGAGCAGTACTTC. As protein: CASSQGWAGGEQYF.

This chain connects TRBV20-1 to TRBJ2-1; TRBD2 agrees at 11 bases. Germline-derived CDR1 and CDR2 are DFQATT and SNEGSKA (reference sequence). With 3 bases clipped from V and 7 bases from J, the junction kept 5 bases outside the gene matches. The CDR3 has 14 residues. CDR3 region: CSASTSGSLNEQFF. DNA of the CDR3: TGCAGTGCTAGTACTAGCGGGAGTCTGAATGAGCAGTTCTTC.

This clone was recorded only once. The V call is TRBV15, the J call TRBJ1-2; D perhaps matches TRBD1 (6 bases). CDR3 length equals 15 residues. Germline V gives CDR1 LNHNV, CDR2 YYDKDF (reference sequence). V was cut by 0 bases and J by 6 bases, with 14 bases left in between. Here the CDR3 DNA reads TGTGCCACCAGCAGAGATCCCGGGGGGCACGATGGCTACACCTTC. Its protein product is CATSRDPGGHDGYTF.

This chain joins TRBV3-1 (or the pseudogene TRBV3-2) and TRBJ2-5; 16 bases map to TRBD2. V lost 0 bases, J lost 5 bases, and 15 bases stayed unmatched. The length of the CDR3 is 21 residues. Germline V gene data show CDR1 as LGHDT and CDR2 as YNNKEL (reference sequence). CDR3 amino acids: CASSQDGPGLAGGPIRETQYF. The CDR3 DNA sequence: TGTGCCAGCAGCCAAGATGGCCCGGGACTAGCGGGGGGGCCGATCAGGGAGACCCAGTACTTC.

The V gene is TRBV29-1, the J gene TRBJ2-1; unclear D gene. Germline CDR1 reads SQVTM; CDR2 reads ANQGSEA. V was cut by 6 bases and J by 9 bases, with 12 bases left in between. The CDR3 sequence is 11 residues long. Written as DNA, the CDR3 is TGCAGCGTCCCCGACTTGTTTGAGCAGTTCTTC. This sequence encodes CSVPDLFEQFF.

The J gene is TRBJ1-4, the V gene TRBV27; possible D gene TRBD1, 6 bases. CDR1 and CDR2 (germline): MNHEY, SMNVEV (reference sequence). The length of the CDR3 is 15 residues. V lost 5 bases and J lost 7, with 17 bases in between. The CDR3 region has the DNA TGTGCCAGCAGTAGGAGAACAGGGAAGGGTGAAAAACTGTTTTTT. It encodes CASSRRTGKGEKLFF.

This clone was seen once. The chain joins TRBV10-3 to TRBJ2-7, with 7 bases that match TRBD1. CDR1 is ENHRY and CDR2 is SYGVKD in the germline V gene. The V segment lost 6 bases and the J segment 2 bases; nucleotides outside the gene matches: 7. The length of the CDR3 is 14 residues. Here the CDR3 reads CAIRNQGDPYEQYF. The CDR3 DNA follows: TGTGCCATCAGGAACCAGGGGGACCCCTACGAGCAGTACTTC.

Details on this clone: This sample includes further DNA sequences coding for the same CDR3. The chain combines TRBV28 with TRBJ1-1; no clear D gene. Trimming took off 3 bases at V and 5 bases at J, with 7 bases between the two ends. CDR1 is MDHEN and CDR2 is SYDVKM in the germline V gene. The CDR3 has 12 amino acids. The CDR3 region is CASSLAGTEAFF. CDR3 sequence (DNA): TGTGCCAGCAGTTTGGCGGGGACTGAAGCTTTCTTT.

The table lists this clone with a few counts. This chain uses TRBV24-1 with TRBJ1-5; 8 bases fit TRBD1. From germline, CDR1 is KGHDR and CDR2 SFDVKD. Losses at the gene ends were 9 bases for V and 6 bases for J; bases not matched to a gene: 6. This CDR3 region has 13 residues. CDR3 residues: CATGQGGTQPQHF. Here the CDR3 DNA reads TGTGCCACCGGACAGGGTGGAACTCAGCCCCAGCATTTT.

This CDR3 reads CASSLSMGTSGRAGREQFF. The CDR3 nucleotides read TGTGCCAGCAGCCTATCCATGGGGACTAGCGGGAGGGCCGGTCGAGAGCAGTTCTTC. The chain carries TRBV11-3 and TRBJ2-1; 16 bases fit TRBD2. Germline V gene data show CDR1 as SGHNT and CDR2 as YENEEA. This CDR3 is built from 19 residues. The V segment lost 5 bases and the J segment 10 bases; nucleotides outside the gene matches: 17.

The rearrangement joins TRBV27 to TRBJ1-4, with a tentative D call TRBD1 (5 bases). This CDR3 spans 14 amino acids. Germline CDR1 MNHEY, CDR2 SMNVEV (reference sequence). The germline V and J ends were trimmed by 3 bases and 5 bases, with 10 bases remaining between them. For the CDR3, the DNA is TGTGCCAGCAGTTTGGGGGGAATAAATGAAAAACTGTTTTTT. Amino acid sequence: CASSLGGINEKLFF.

CDR3 amino acids: CASSLDTGVNTGELFF. CDR3 nucleotide sequence: TGCGCCAGCAGCTTGGATACGGGAGTGAACACCGGGGAGCTGTTTTTT. J is TRBJ2-2 and V is TRBV5-1; tentative D call: TRBD2 (6 bases). This CDR3 region has 16 residues. Per germline, CDR1 SGHRS and CDR2 YFSETQ. V lost 0 bases to trimming and J lost 1 base, with 10 bases between them.

The chain couples TRBV19 to TRBJ2-5; 8 bases are a match to TRBD1. Germline trimming cut 4 bases from V and 5 bases from J; bases unmatched to any gene: 6. This CDR3 is 14 amino acids long. Germline-derived CDR1 and CDR2 are LNHDA and SQIVND (reference sequence). For the CDR3, the DNA is TGTGCCAGTAGTACTGGACAGGGTGTCGAGACCCAGTACTTC. This gives the protein CASSTGQGVETQYF.

CDR3 region: CASSLDRYGGNYEQYF. The CDR3 DNA sequence: TGTGCCAGCAGCTTAGATCGTTACGGGGGGAACTACGAGCAGTACTTC. The rearrangement uses TRBV11-3 and TRBJ2-7, with 7 bases fitting TRBD2. J was trimmed by 3 bases and V by 0 bases; bases with no gene match: 8. Germline loops: CDR1 SGHNT, CDR2 YENEEA. This CDR3 has 16 residues.

The CDR3 loop is CASSQGQGKGNEQFF. Written as DNA, the CDR3 is TGTGCCAGCAGCCAAGGGCAGGGGAAAGGGAATGAGCAGTTCTTC. The J gene is TRBJ2-1, the V gene TRBV3-1 (or the pseudogene TRBV3-2); TRBD1 might be the D (6 bases). CDR1 and CDR2 (germline): LGHDT, YNNKEL (reference sequence). With 1 base removed from V and 7 bases from J, the gap between germline ends came to 14 bases. The CDR3 extends over 15 amino acids.

The chain combines TRBV7-9 with TRBJ2-3, with D maybe TRBD1 (6 bases). V was pared by 1 base and J by 7 bases, with 18 bases between. This CDR3 contains 16 residues. The germline CDR1 and CDR2 sequences are SEHNR and FQNEAQ (reference sequence). CDR3 sequence: CASSLEPSGGGNTQYF. The CDR3 coding sequence is TGTGCCAGCAGCTTAGAACCAAGTGGGGGCGGTAATACGCAGTATTTT.